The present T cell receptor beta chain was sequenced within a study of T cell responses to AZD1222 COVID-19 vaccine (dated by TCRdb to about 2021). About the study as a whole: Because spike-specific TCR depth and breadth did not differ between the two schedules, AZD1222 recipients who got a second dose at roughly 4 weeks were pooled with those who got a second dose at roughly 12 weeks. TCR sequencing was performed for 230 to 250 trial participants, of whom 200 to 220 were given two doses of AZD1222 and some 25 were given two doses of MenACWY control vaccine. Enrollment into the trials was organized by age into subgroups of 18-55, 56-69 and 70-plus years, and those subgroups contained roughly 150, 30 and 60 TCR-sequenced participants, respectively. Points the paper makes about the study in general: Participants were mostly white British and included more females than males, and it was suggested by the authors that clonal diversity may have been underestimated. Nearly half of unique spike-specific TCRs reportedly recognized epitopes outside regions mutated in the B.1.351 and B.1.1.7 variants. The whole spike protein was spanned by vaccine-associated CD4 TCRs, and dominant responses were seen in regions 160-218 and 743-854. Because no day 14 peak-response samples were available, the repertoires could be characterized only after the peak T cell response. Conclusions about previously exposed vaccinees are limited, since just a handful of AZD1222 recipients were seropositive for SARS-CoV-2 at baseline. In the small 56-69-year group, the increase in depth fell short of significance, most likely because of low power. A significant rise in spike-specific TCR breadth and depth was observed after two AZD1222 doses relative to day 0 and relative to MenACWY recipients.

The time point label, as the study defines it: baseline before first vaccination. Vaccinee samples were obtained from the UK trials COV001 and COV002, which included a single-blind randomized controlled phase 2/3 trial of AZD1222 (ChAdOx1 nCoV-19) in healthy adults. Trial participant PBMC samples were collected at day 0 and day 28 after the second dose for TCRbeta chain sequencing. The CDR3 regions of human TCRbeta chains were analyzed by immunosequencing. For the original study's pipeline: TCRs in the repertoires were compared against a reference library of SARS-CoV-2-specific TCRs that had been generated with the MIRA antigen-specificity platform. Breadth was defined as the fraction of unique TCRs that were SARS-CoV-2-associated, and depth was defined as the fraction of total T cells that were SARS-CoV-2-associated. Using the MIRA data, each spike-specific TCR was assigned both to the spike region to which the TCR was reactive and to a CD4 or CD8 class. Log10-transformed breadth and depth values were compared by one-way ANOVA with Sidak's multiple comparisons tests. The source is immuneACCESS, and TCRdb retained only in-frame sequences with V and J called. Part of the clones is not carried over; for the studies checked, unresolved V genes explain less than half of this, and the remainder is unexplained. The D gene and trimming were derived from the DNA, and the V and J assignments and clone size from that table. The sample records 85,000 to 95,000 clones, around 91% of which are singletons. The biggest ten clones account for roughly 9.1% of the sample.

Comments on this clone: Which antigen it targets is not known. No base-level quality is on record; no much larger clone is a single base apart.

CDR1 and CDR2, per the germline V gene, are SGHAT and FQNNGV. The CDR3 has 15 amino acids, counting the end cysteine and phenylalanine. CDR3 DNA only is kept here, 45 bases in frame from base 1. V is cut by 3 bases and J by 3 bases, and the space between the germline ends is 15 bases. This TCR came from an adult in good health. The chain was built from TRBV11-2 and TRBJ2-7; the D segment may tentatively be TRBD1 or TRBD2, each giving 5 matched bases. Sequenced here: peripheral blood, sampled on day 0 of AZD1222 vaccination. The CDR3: CASSLTGTGFYEQYF. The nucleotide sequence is TGTGCCAGCAGCTTGACCGGGACGGGGTTCTACGAGCAGTACTTC.